Presented here are 27 T cell receptor beta chains from one specimen sequenced in a study of Graves' ophthalmopathy and Graves' hyperthyroidism. The authors amplified TCR beta CDR3 regions from RNA transcripts. RT-PCR in the first round used HTBI primers; a second-round multiplex PCR followed. TCRdb independently ran MiXCR on the multiplex PCR reads; one entry per CDR3 protein. The data show around 1,200,000 distinct CDR3 sequences, with 35% to 40% seen just once and 11% held by the top ten. Material: peripheral blood or thyroid tissue (not recorded which). Source of these receptors: an adult man with Graves' hyperthyroidism.

A few counts support this clonotype. The chain joins TRBV29-1 to TRBJ2-5, with D possibly being TRBD2 (7 bases). Trimming cost V 3 bases and J 5 bases, with 13 bases left between them. The CDR3 consists of 13 residues. Germline V lookup: CDR1 SQVTM, CDR2 ANQGSEA. The CDR3: CSVDWGGGETQYF. CDR3 bases: TGCAGCGTTGACTGGGGGGGCGGGGAGACCCAGTACTTC.

This rearrangement joins TRBV10-3 to TRBJ2-3; 10 bases are a match to TRBD2. With 4 bases clipped from V and 0 bases from J, the junction kept 7 bases outside the gene matches. This CDR3 is 17 amino acids long. Germline values: CDR1 ENHRY, CDR2 SYGVKD. The chain's CDR3 is CAISGHPTSGSTDTQYF. CDR3 nucleotide sequence: TGTGCCATCAGTGGTCACCCGACTAGCGGGAGCACAGATACGCAGTATTTT.

To note about this clonotype: It may be a read error: a sequence one base away is much more abundant. This chain joins TRBV2 and TRBJ1-1; D perhaps matches TRBD1 (6 bases). V lost 6 bases and J 0 bases, leaving 11 bases between the germline ends. In germline, CDR1 is SNHLY, CDR2 FYNNEI. CDR3 length: 14 amino acids. CDR3 nucleotide sequence: TGTGCCAGCAGGAAAGGACAGTTGAACACTGAAGCTTTCTTT. Translated: CASRKGQLNTEAFF.

The chain is built from TRBV6-1 and TRBJ1-4; D remains unclear. Looked up from germline, CDR1 is MNHNS and CDR2 is SASEGT. The CDR3 has 15 residues. Trimming cost V 2 bases and J 0 bases, with 7 bases left between them. Here the CDR3 reads CASSERGTTNEKLFF. CDR3 sequence (DNA): TGTGCCAGCAGTGAACGAGGAACAACTAATGAAAAACTGTTTTTT.

The J gene is TRBJ1-1, the V gene TRBV29-1; 7 nucleotides line up with TRBD1. The CDR3 sequence is 13 residues long. The germline V gene encodes CDR1 SQVTM and CDR2 ANQGSEA. The V and J ends lost 3 bases and 6 bases, in that order; junction bases with no gene match: 7. CDR3 amino acids: CSVDTTGVPEAFF. In nucleotides, the CDR3 is TGCAGCGTTGATACCACAGGGGTCCCTGAAGCTTTCTTT.

This clonotype showed up many times. The V and J genes are TRBV5-1 and TRBJ1-6; the match to TRBD1 covers 7 bases. CDR1 SGHRS and CDR2 YFSETQ come from the germline V gene. V lost 0 bases and J lost 7; bases outside the gene matches: 7. The CDR3 is made up of 16 amino acids. The CDR3 region has the DNA TGCGCCAGCAGCTTGGACCCGGGACAGCACAATTCACCCCTCCACTTT. It encodes CASSLDPGQHNSPLHF.

The chain employs TRBV2 and TRBJ1-2; a possible D gene is TRBD1 (6 bases). The germline gives CDR1 SNHLY, CDR2 FYNNEI. V lost 8 bases, J lost 4 bases, and 11 bases lay in between. The CDR3 extends over 12 amino acids. CDR3 nucleotides: TGTGCCAGCCGGGACATCCTCTATGGCTACACCTTC. Translation: CASRDILYGYTF. Supplemented by reference TRBV2 and TRBJ1-2, the full variable domain reads EPEVTQTPSHQVTQMGQEVILRCVPISNHLYFYWYRQILGQKVEFLVSFYNNEISEKSEIFDDQFSVERPDGSNFTLKIRSTKLEDSAMYFCASRDILYGYTFGSGTRLTVV.

This clonotype was detected many times. The chain is built from TRBV4-3 and TRBJ1-6; D unresolved. V dropped 1 base and J dropped 13 bases, with 8 bases sitting between them. This CDR3 region has 12 residues. Looked up from germline, CDR1 is LGHNA and CDR2 is YSLEER. The CDR3 DNA is TGCGCCAGCAGCCAAGGGGCAGGTCCCCTCCACTTT. Its translation is CASSQGAGPLHF.

This clonotype was counted between two and nine times. This chain connects TRBV7-9 to TRBJ2-7; TRBD2 matches 11 bases. Germline V gene sequence: CDR1 SEHNR, CDR2 FQNEAQ (reference sequence). The ends lost 5 bases at V and 2 bases at J; junction bases unmatched: 8. There are 16 residues in the CDR3. The CDR3 nucleotides read TGTGCCAGCAGCCTCGGACTAGCGGGTGAAACCTACGAGCAGTACTTC. Amino acid sequence: CASSLGLAGETYEQYF. The whole variable domain, filled in from reference TRBV7-9 and TRBJ2-7, reads DTGVSQNPRHKITKRGQNVTFRCDPISEHNRLYWYRQTLGQGPEFLTYFQNEAQLEKSRLLSDRFSAERPKGSFSTLEIQRTEQGDSAMYLCASSLGLAGETYEQYFGPGTRLTVT.

This clonotype was observed at least ten times. CDR3 residues: CASSLEGVYEQYF. The CDR3 nucleotides read TGCGCCAGCAGCTTGGAAGGGGTATACGAGCAGTACTTC. The genes are TRBV5-1 and TRBJ2-7, with a weak D call TRBD1 (5 bases). The V gene's germline CDR1 is SGHRS and CDR2 YFSETQ. The CDR3 spans 13 residues. V shed 0 bases and J shed 4 bases, with 8 bases lying between them.

In its sample, this clonotype was seen many times. The chain couples TRBV7-3 to TRBJ2-2; 10 positions match TRBD2. The CDR3 sequence is 15 residues long. With 6 bases clipped from V and 5 bases from J, the junction kept 6 bases outside the gene matches. Germline loops: CDR1 SGHTA, CDR2 FQGTGA. The DNA for the CDR3 is TGTGCCAGCAGTCTAAGGACTAGCGGTACCGGGGAGCTGTTTTTT. It codes for CASSLRTSGTGELFF.

The chain couples TRBV2 to TRBJ1-5; D is unresolved. V dropped 11 bases and J dropped 14 bases, with 19 bases sitting between them. The CDR3 contains 11 residues. CDR1 SNHLY and CDR2 FYNNEI come from the germline V gene. The CDR3 DNA is TGTGCCGGGAGGAGGGTAGGCTACGAGCATTTT. It is translated as CAGRRVGYEHF.

The chain combines TRBV5-1 with TRBJ2-2; D may match TRBD1 or TRBD2 (5 bases each). The V end lost 3 bases, the J end lost 4 bases, and 13 bases lay between the germline ends. This CDR3 has 15 amino acids. Per germline, CDR1 SGHRS and CDR2 YFSETQ. The CDR3 sequence: CASSSWGLGTGELFF. The CDR3 coding sequence is TGCGCCAGCAGCTCCTGGGGGTTGGGCACCGGGGAGCTGTTTTTT.

This clonotype was detected only a few times. The chain uses TRBV6-5 and TRBJ1-2, with 8 positions matching TRBD1. The CDR3 contains 14 residues. The V gene's germline CDR1 is MNHEY and CDR2 SVGAGI. The ends lost 5 bases at V and 7 bases at J; junction bases unmatched: 9. CDR3 sequence reads: CASSEGPGGGGYTF. CDR3 bases: TGTGCCAGCAGTGAAGGGCCAGGGGGCGGTGGCTACACCTTC.

The table lists this clonotype with many counts. J is TRBJ2-5 and V is TRBV29-1; D not resolved. The germline CDR1 and CDR2 sequences are SQVTM and ANQGSEA. There are 12 residues in the CDR3. V lost 4 bases, J lost 2 bases, and 8 bases lay in between. This CDR3 is CSVGAEQETQYF. DNA for the CDR3: TGCAGCGTTGGGGCAGAGCAAGAGACCCAGTACTTC.

The chain employs TRBV7-9 and TRBJ1-2; D uncertain. Trimming cost V 5 bases and J 3 bases, with 10 bases left between them. Germline V gene sequence: CDR1 SEHNR, CDR2 FQNEAQ (reference sequence). This CDR3 comprises 13 residues. CDR3 coding DNA: TGTGCCAGCAGCAGTGACCCCTACTATGGCTACACCTTC. This sequence encodes CASSSDPYYGYTF.

Points on this clonotype: A much larger clone differs by one base, so this may be a read error. The chain links TRBV10-3 to TRBJ1-6, with D possibly being TRBD1 (6 bases). The CDR3 covers 14 residues. V lost 6 bases to trimming and J lost 5 bases, with 11 bases between them. Germline V gene data show CDR1 as ENHRY and CDR2 as SYGVKD. The CDR3 is CAIRGAADNSPLHF. The CDR3 region has the DNA TGTGCCATCAGGGGGGCAGCCGATAATTCACCCCTCCACTTT.

V gene TRBV7-9 combines with J gene TRBJ1-1, with D perhaps TRBD1 (6 bases). There are 11 residues in the CDR3. The germline gives CDR1 SEHNR, CDR2 FQNEAQ (reference sequence). The V end was cut by 5 bases, the J end by 8 bases, with 9 bases between. The CDR3 loop reads CASSTGQEAFF. CDR3 nucleotide sequence: TGTGCCAGCAGCACAGGACAGGAAGCTTTCTTT.

This clonotype was picked up a small number of times. This sequence joins TRBV5-4 and TRBJ1-4; 7 nucleotides line up with TRBD1. This CDR3 is built from 17 residues. With 3 bases clipped from V and 0 bases from J, the junction kept 8 bases outside the gene matches. CDR1 and CDR2 (germline): SGHNT, YYREEE (reference sequence). The CDR3 sequence is CASSSPKQGTTNEKLFF. The CDR3 coding sequence is TGTGCCAGCAGCTCACCAAAACAGGGGACAACTAATGAAAAACTGTTTTTT.

The chain is built from TRBV29-1 and TRBJ2-5, with D perhaps TRBD1 (6 bases). Near its end, the DNA agrees better with TRBJ2-1, so the J call may be wrong. This CDR3 spans 12 amino acids. CDR1 and CDR2 from the germline V gene are SQVTM and ANQGSEA. The CDR3 bases are TGCAGCGCAGGCCAGGGGTACAATGAGCAGTTCTTC. It is translated as CSAGQGYNEQFF.

With respect to this clonotype: This may arise from a read error, as a much more abundant clone is one base away. The chain links TRBV7-2 to TRBJ2-2; D may be TRBD2 (5 bases). Germline CDR1 is SGHTA and CDR2 is FQGNSA. The CDR3 spans 15 residues. Written as DNA, the CDR3 is TGTGCCAGCAGCCGTCAGGACGGGAACACCGGGGAGCTGGTTTTT. It translates to CASSRQDGNTGELVF. Looking up the rest from reference TRBV7-2 and TRBJ2-2 gives the full variable domain: GAGVSQSPSNKVTEKGKDVELRCDPISGHTALYWYRQSLGQGLEFLIYFQGNSAPDKSGLPSDRFSAERTGGSVSTLTIQRTQQEDSAVYLCASSRQDGNTGELVFGEGSRLTVL.

This rearrangement joins TRBV5-4 to TRBJ1-5, with 9 bases that match TRBD1. The CDR3 totals 15 residues. Germline V gene data show CDR1 as SGHNT and CDR2 as YYREEE (reference sequence). The V and J ends lost 4 bases and 4 bases, in that order; junction bases with no gene match: 6. Written as DNA, the CDR3 is TGTGCCAGCAGCCCGAGGACAGGGGCAAATCAGCCCCAGCATTTT. The encoded protein is CASSPRTGANQPQHF.

As for this clonotype: This sequence may be a read error, since a much larger clone differs from it by one base. The chain has TRBV7-2 and TRBJ1-4; possibly TRBD1 for D (6 bases). The CDR3 is 15 residues long. CDR1 and CDR2 (germline): SGHTA, FQGNSA. V was pared by 6 bases and J by 7 bases, with 18 bases between. CDR3 amino acids: CASRDETGAGEKLFF. The CDR3 DNA sequence: TGTGCCAGCAGAGATGAGACAGGCGCGGGTGAAAAACTGTTTTTT. Full variable domain (remainder filled in from reference TRBV7-2 and TRBJ1-4): GAGVSQSPSNKVTEKGKDVELRCDPISGHTALYWYRQSLGQGLEFLIYFQGNSAPDKSGLPSDRFSAERTGGSVSTLTIQRTQQEDSAVYLCASRDETGAGEKLFFGSGTQLSVL.

The chain links TRBV7-8 to TRBJ1-5, with D perhaps matching TRBD1 (6 bases). The V gene's germline CDR1 is SGHVS and CDR2 FQNEAQ. The CDR3 is made up of 16 amino acids. Trimming removed 5 bases at V and 4 bases at J, with 18 bases between. The CDR3: CASSTDSGAPNQPQHF. CDR3 coding DNA: TGTGCCAGCAGCACGGACAGTGGGGCCCCTAATCAGCCCCAGCATTTT.

The chain recombines TRBV19 with TRBJ2-7; weak D call: TRBD1 (6 bases). Trimming shortened V by 4 bases and J by 6 bases, and 13 bases separated the two germline ends. Germline V CDR1 and CDR2: LNHDA, SQIVND (reference sequence). The CDR3 consists of 13 residues. CDR3 protein: CASSTDRSLEQYF. CDR3 nucleotides: TGTGCCAGTAGTACTGACAGGTCTCTCGAGCAGTACTTC.

This clonotype was picked up many times. CDR3 coding DNA: TGTGCCATCAGTGAGTCGATTATCTCTCAAGAGACCCAGTACTTC. This sequence encodes CAISESIISQETQYF. This rearrangement joins TRBV10-3 to TRBJ2-5; D is unresolved. The V gene lost 0 bases and the J gene lost 2 bases, with 10 bases spanning the gap. The CDR3 is made up of 15 amino acids. Germline loops: CDR1 ENHRY, CDR2 SYGVKD.

J is TRBJ2-6 and V is TRBV10-2, with D tentatively TRBD1 (5 bases). This CDR3 has 18 amino acids. Trimming left V 0 bases short and J 0 bases short, with 12 bases between. CDR1 is WSHSY and CDR2 is SAAADI in the germline V gene. This CDR3 is CASSESVGASSGANVLTF. The CDR3 DNA sequence: TGCGCCAGCAGTGAGTCGGTTGGGGCCAGCTCTGGGGCCAACGTCCTGACTTTC.